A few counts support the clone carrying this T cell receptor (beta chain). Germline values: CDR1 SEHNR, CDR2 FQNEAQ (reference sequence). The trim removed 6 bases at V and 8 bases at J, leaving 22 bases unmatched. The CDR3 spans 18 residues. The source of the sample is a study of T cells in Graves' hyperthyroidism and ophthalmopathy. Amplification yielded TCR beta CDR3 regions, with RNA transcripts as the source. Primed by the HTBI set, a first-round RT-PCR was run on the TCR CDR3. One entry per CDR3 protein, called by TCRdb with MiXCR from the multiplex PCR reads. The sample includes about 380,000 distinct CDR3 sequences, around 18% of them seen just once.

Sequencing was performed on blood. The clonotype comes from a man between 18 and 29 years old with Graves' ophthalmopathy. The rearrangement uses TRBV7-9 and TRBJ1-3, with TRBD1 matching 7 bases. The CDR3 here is CASSERTGFVGPPDTIYF. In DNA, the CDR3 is TGTGCCAGCAGTGAGAGGACAGGTTTCGTCGGACCCCCAGACACCATATATTTT.